The 16 T cell receptor beta chains reported below all come from one sample, sequenced in a study of OX40 agonist ivuxolimab in advanced cancers. Library construction relied on the immunoSEQ multiplex PCR assay. This immuneACCESS table, as held by TCRdb, lists in-frame sequences with V and J called but not all clones. Of the missing ones, under half trace to an unresolved V gene in checked studies; the others have no known cause. The sample profile shows tens of thousands of clones; over 75% of them were found once. 0.53% of the sample is in the top ten clones. Sequenced material: CD4+ or CD8+ T cells sorted from blood, taken in a trial of the OX40 agonist ivuxolimab. The receptors here all came from an adult with an advanced solid tumor such as melanoma, head and neck, liver or kidney cancer.

This clone was found a few times. V is TRBV30 and J is TRBJ1-4; TRBD1 is a possible D gene (5 bases). Germline CDR1 and CDR2: GTSNPN and SVGIG (reference sequence). CDR3 length: 14 residues. V lost 5 bases, J lost 8 bases, and 18 bases lay in between. As DNA, the CDR3 is TGTGCCTGGGCCGCCGTTGGGGGGAGAGAAAAACTGTTTTTT. It translates to CAWAAVGGREKLFF.

The rearrangement joins TRBV6-5 to TRBJ1-2, with TRBD1 matching 8 bases. In germline, CDR1 is MNHEY, CDR2 SVGAGI. CDR3 length equals 14 residues. Trimming took 5 bases from V and 4 from J; bases not matched to a gene: 6. CDR3 in DNA: TGTGCCAGCAGTGGTCAGGGGGCGGGCTATGGCTACACCTTC. It yields the protein CASSGQGAGYGYTF.

This chain uses TRBV5-6 with TRBJ1-2; TRBD1 aligns across 7 bases. Trimming removed 2 bases from V and 4 bases from J; junction bases left unmatched: 5. Germline V gene lookup returns CDR1 SGHDT and CDR2 YYEEEE. The CDR3 extends over 14 amino acids. Written as DNA, the CDR3 is TGTGCCAGCAGCTTCAGGGACAGACTCTATGGCTACACCTTC. Protein: CASSFRDRLYGYTF.

The rearrangement uses TRBV4-2 and TRBJ1-5; possible D gene TRBD1, 6 bases. V was trimmed by 2 bases and J by 4 bases, leaving 15 bases between them. The CDR3 loop spans 16 amino acids. Germline CDR1 LGHNA, CDR2 YNFKEQ. DNA of the CDR3: TGTGCCAGCAGCCAATATTCGGGGGCCACGAATCAGCCCCAGCATTTT. The encoded protein is CASSQYSGATNQPQHF.

The chain has TRBV6-5 and TRBJ2-7, with D possibly called TRBD1 or TRBD2 (6 bases each). V lost 4 bases, J lost 0 bases, and 13 bases lay in between. The CDR3 is made up of 15 amino acids. CDR1 is MNHEY and CDR2 is SVGAGI in the germline V gene. As DNA, the CDR3 is TGTGCCAGCAGTTTGGGGGCGGGGTCCTCCTACGAGCAGTACTTC. As protein: CASSLGAGSSYEQYF.

V is TRBV5-7 and J is TRBJ2-7; 7 nucleotides match TRBD2. TRBV5-7 belongs to the ORF category, with a function that is uncertain. This CDR3 spans 13 amino acids. V trimming: 2 bases; J trimming: 6 bases; junction bases outside the gene matches: 5. CDR3 sequence (DNA): TGTGCCAGCAGCTTTTCGGGGGGATGCGAGCAGTACTTC. The encoded protein is CASSFSGGCEQYF.

The table lists this clone with a few counts. The chain has TRBV28 and TRBJ1-1; maybe TRBD1 (5 bases). This CDR3 is 12 amino acids long. Trimming removed 3 bases from V and 3 bases from J, with 5 bases in between. Per germline, CDR1 MDHEN and CDR2 SYDVKM. As DNA, the CDR3 is TGTGCCAGCAGTTTGGGGCACACTGAAGCTTTCTTT. This sequence encodes CASSLGHTEAFF.

J is TRBJ2-3 and V is TRBV9; D uncertain. The CDR3 consists of 14 residues. V lost 0 bases and J lost 4, with 9 bases in between. CDR1 is SGDLS and CDR2 is YYNGEE in the germline V gene. The CDR3 nucleotides read TGTGCCAGCAGCGTAGAAGCGTCGGCAGATACGCAGTATTTT. Translating gives CASSVEASADTQYF.

J is TRBJ2-3 and V is TRBV5-1; 9 nucleotides align to TRBD2. Germline CDR1 is SGHRS and CDR2 is YFSETQ. The CDR3 is made up of 15 amino acids. V was clipped by 3 bases and J by 6 bases; unmatched bases: 8. CDR3: CASSSSGTGGDTQYF. The CDR3 region has the DNA TGCGCCAGCAGCTCTAGCGGGACCGGGGGGGATACGCAGTATTTT.

This sequence joins TRBV28 and TRBJ1-1; D gene unclear. The CDR3 runs to 14 residues. V was cut by 2 bases and J by 1 base, with 8 bases left in between. Germline CDR1 is MDHEN and CDR2 is SYDVKM. CDR3 bases: TGTGCCAGCAGTTTAGAGGGCAGGAACACTGAAGCTTTCTTT. It codes for CASSLEGRNTEAFF.

The chain links TRBV7-8 to TRBJ1-5; no definite D call. Germline assignment: CDR1 SGHVS and CDR2 FQNEAQ. The CDR3 sequence is 18 residues long. V was pared by 0 bases and J by 0 bases, with 15 bases between. In DNA form, the CDR3 reads TGTGCCAGCAGCTTAGCGGCCCCGGGAGAGTATAGCAATCAGCCCCAGCATTTT. This codes for CASSLAAPGEYSNQPQHF.

V and J are TRBV2 and TRBJ1-2; 8 bases match TRBD1. Germline CDR1 and CDR2: SNHLY and FYNNEI. This CDR3 spans 14 amino acids. Germline trimming cut 5 bases from V and 4 bases from J; bases unmatched to any gene: 6. CDR3: CASSFGQGIYGYTF. The CDR3 coding sequence is TGTGCCAGCAGTTTCGGACAGGGCATCTATGGCTACACCTTC. The whole variable domain, filled in from reference TRBV2 and TRBJ1-2, reads EPEVTQTPSHQVTQMGQEVILRCVPISNHLYFYWYRQILGQKVEFLVSFYNNEISEKSEIFDDQFSVERPDGSNFTLKIRSTKLEDSAMYFCASSFGQGIYGYTFGSGTRLTVV.

This clone was seen a few times. The chain combines TRBV7-9 with TRBJ2-5; 7 bases fit TRBD1. V lost 2 bases, J lost 3 bases, and 6 bases stayed unmatched. The CDR3 is made up of 15 amino acids. Germline V lookup: CDR1 SEHNR, CDR2 FQNEAQ (reference sequence). The CDR3: CASSLMAGGEETQYF. CDR3 bases: TGTGCCAGCAGCTTAATGGCAGGGGGAGAAGAGACCCAGTACTTC. The entire variable domain, with the rest obtained from reference TRBV7-9 and TRBJ2-5, is as follows: DTGVSQNPRHKITKRGQNVTFRCDPISEHNRLYWYRQTLGQGPEFLTYFQNEAQLEKSRLLSDRFSAERPKGSFSTLEIQRTEQGDSAMYLCASSLMAGGEETQYFGPGTRLLVL.

The chain has TRBV4-1 and TRBJ2-5; TRBD2 aligns across 7 bases. CDR3 length: 17 amino acids. Germline V gene data show CDR1 as MGHRA and CDR2 as YSYEKL. Losses at the gene ends were 0 bases for V and 4 bases for J; bases not matched to a gene: 11. This CDR3 reads CASSQEGYSGGGETQYF. CDR3 DNA: TGCGCCAGCAGCCAAGAAGGGTATTCGGGGGGAGGAGAGACCCAGTACTTC.

The rearrangement uses TRBV9 and TRBJ2-1; D is undetermined. The CDR3 is made up of 14 amino acids. Germline lookup yields CDR1 SGDLS and CDR2 YYNGEE. Trimming took off 0 bases at V and 8 bases at J, with 12 bases between the two ends. CDR3 sequence: CASSVEPRADEQFF. In DNA, the CDR3 is TGTGCCAGCAGCGTAGAACCAAGGGCCGATGAGCAGTTCTTC.

Remarks on this clone: A junction boundary mismatches the germline segment, possibly from a read error. This chain joins TRBV5-1 and TRBJ1-2; D not resolved. The CDR3 spans 16 residues. CDR1 and CDR2 (germline): SGHRS, YFSETQ. CDR3: CVSRPSQAGTNYGYTF. DNA of the CDR3: TGCGTCAGCAGGCCATCCCAGGCCGGGACTAACTATGGCTACACCTTC. Drawing the rest from reference TRBV5-1 and TRBJ1-2, the complete variable domain is KAGVTQTPRYLIKTRGQQVTLSCSPISGHRSVSWYQQTPGQGLQFLFEYFSETQRNKGNFPGRFSGRQFSNSRSEMNVSTLELGDSALYLCVSRPSQAGTNYGYTFGSGTRLTVV.